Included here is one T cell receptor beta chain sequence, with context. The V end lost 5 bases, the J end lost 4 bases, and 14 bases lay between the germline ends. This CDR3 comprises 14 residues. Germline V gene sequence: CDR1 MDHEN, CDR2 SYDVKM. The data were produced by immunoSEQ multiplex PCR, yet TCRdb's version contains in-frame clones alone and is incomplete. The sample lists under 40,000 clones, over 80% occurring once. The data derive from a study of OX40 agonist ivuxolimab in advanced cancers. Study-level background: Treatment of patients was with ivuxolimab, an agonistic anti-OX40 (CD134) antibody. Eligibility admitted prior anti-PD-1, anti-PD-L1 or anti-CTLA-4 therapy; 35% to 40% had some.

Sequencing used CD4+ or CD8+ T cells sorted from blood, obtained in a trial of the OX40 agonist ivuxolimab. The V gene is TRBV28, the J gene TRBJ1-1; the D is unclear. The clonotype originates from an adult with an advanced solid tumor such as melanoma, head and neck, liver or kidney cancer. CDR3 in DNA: TGTGCCAGCAGTCCCGGAGGATGGGGCACTGAAGCTTTCTTT. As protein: CASSPGGWGTEAFF. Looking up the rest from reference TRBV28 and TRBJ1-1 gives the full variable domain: DVKVTQSSRYLVKRTGEKVFLECVQDMDHENMFWYRQDPGLGLRLIYFSYDVKMKEKGDIPEGYSVSREKKERFSLILESASTNQTSMYLCASSPGGWGTEAFFGQGTRLTVV.